The source of this TCR beta chain is a study of cytomegalovirus exposure and HLA in healthy donors. Study details: Sequencing of about 179 million T cells in an earlier analysis found 120 million or so unique TCR beta sequences.

Each donor's status was that of a healthy bone marrow donor. This PCR relied on a set of 60 Vbeta primers and 13 Jbeta primers. Sequencing used immunoSEQ multiplex PCR; TCRdb keeps in-frame clones, though not all of them. Among about 200,000 clones listed, 82% were seen once. This CDR3 contains 15 residues. After removal of 4 bases from V and 2 bases from J, the junction contained 5 bases not matched to a gene. Germline V lookup: CDR1 SGDLS, CDR2 YYNGEE. This clone is a singleton in its sample. No antigen is known for it. Points from the study as a whole: Indistinguishable V segments, including TRBV6-2 and TRBV6-3, were excluded. Available immune exposure information covered CMV serostatus only.

The receptor was derived from a boy between 2 and 10 years old in good health and CMV-seronegative. The chain recombines TRBV9 with TRBJ1-5, with 8 bases that match TRBD1. Sequencing was carried out using PBMCs. CDR3 sequence reads: CASSPTGDGNQPQHF. CDR3 bases: TGTGCCAGCAGCCCGACAGGGGACGGCAATCAGCCCCAGCATTTT.